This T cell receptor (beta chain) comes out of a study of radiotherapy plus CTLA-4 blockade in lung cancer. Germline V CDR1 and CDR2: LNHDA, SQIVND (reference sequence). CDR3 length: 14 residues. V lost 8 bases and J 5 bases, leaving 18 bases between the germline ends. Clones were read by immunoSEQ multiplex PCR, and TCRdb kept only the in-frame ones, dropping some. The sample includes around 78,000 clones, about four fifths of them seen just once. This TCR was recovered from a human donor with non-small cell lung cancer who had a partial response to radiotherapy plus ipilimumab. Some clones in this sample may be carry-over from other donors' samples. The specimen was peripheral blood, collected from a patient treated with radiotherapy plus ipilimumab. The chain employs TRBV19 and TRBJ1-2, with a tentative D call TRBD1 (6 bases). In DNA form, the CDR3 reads TGTGCCAGTGGCCCCGCTGGGACACTATATGGCTACACCTTC. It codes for CASGPAGTLYGYTF.